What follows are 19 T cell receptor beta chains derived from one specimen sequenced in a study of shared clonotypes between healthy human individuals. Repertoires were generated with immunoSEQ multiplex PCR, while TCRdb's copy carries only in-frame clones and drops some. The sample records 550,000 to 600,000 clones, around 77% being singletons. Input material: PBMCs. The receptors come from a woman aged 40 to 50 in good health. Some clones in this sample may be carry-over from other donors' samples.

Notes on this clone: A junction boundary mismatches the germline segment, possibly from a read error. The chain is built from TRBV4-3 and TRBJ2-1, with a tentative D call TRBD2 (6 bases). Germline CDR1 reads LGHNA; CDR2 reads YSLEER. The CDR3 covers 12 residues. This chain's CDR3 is CASSRDAGSKIF. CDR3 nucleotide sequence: TGCGCCAGCAGCCGAGACGCGGGGAGTAAAATCTTC.

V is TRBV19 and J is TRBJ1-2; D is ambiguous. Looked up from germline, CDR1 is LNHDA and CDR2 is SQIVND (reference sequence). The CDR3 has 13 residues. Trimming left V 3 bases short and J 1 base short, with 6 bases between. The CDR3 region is CASSMMDNYGYTF. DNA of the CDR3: TGTGCCAGTAGTATGATGGATAACTATGGCTACACCTTC.

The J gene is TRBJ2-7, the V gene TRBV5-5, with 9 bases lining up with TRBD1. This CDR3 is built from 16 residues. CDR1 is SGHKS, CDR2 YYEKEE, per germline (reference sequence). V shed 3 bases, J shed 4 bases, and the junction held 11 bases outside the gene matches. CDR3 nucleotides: TGTGCCAGCAGCTGGAGCTCCGGGACAGGGTCATACGAGCAGTACTTC. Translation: CASSWSSGTGSYEQYF.

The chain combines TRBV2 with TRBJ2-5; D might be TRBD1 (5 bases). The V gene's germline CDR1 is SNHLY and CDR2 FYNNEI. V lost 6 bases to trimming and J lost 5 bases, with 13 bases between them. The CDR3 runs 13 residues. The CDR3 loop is CASRAGILETQYF. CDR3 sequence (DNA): TGTGCCAGCAGGGCAGGGATCTTGGAGACCCAGTACTTC.

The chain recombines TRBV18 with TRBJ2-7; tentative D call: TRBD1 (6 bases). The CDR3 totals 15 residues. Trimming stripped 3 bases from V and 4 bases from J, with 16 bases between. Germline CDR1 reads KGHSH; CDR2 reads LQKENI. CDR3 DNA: TGTGCCAGCTCACCCTCGTTTGGGGGCCAATACGAGCAGTACTTC. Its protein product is CASSPSFGGQYEQYF.

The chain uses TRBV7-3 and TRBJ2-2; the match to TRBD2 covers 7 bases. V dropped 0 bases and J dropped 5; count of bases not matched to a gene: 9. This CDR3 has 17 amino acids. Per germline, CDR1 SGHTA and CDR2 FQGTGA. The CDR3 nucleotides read TGTGCCAGCAGCTTAACGCGCGGGGGAGTGCGGACCGGGGAGCTGTTTTTT. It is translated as CASSLTRGGVRTGELFF.

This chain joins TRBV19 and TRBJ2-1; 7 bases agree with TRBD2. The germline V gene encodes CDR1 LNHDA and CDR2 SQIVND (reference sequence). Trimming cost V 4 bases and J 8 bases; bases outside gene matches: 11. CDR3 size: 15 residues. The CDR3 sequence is CASSRGPGRFDEQFF. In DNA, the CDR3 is TGTGCCAGTAGTAGAGGACCCGGGAGGTTTGATGAGCAGTTCTTC.

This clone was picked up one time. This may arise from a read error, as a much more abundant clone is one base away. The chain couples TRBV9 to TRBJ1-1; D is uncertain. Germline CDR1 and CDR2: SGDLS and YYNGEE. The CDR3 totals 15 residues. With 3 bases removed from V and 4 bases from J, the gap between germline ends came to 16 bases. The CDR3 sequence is CASSACSGVSTEAFF. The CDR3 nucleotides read TGTGCCAGCAGCGCCTGCTCTGGGGTTTCCACTGAAGCTTTCTTT.

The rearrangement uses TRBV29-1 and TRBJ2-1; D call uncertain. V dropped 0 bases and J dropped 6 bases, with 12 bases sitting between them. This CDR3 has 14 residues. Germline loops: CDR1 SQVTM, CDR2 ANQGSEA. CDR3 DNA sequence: TGCAGCGTTGAAGATGTCCCTCCCCCCAATGAGCAGTTCTTC. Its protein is CSVEDVPPPNEQFF.

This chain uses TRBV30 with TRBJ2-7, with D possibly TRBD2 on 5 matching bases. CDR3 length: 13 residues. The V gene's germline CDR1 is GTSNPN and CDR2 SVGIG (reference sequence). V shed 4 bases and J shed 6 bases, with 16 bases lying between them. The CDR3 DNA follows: TGTGCCTGGACCCAAAGGGAGACGGGCGAGCAGTACTTC. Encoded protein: CAWTQRETGEQYF.

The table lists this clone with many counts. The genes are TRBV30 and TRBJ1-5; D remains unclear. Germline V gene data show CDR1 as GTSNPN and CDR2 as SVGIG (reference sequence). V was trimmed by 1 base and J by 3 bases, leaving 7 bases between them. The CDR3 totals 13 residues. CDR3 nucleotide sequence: TGTGCCTGGAGTGCGGGCCACAATCAGCCCCAGCATTTT. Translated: CAWSAGHNQPQHF.

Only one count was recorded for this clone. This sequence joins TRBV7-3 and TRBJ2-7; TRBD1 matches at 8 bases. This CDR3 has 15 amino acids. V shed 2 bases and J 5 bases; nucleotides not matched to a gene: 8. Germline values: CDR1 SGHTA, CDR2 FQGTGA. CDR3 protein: CASSLGTGVFDEQYF. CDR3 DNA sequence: TGTGCCAGCAGCTTAGGGACAGGCGTCTTCGACGAGCAGTACTTC.

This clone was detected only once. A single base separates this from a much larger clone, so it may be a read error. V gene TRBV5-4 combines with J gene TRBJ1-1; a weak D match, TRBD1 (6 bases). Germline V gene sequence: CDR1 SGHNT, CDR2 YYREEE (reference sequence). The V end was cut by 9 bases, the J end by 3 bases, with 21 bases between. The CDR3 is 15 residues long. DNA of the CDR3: TGTGCCAACAGGCTACGGGCACAGGGAGACACTGAAGCTTTCTTT. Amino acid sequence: CANRLRAQGDTEAFF.

The CDR3 spells CASSVQGKGTEAFF. The CDR3 DNA reads as TGTGCCAGCAGCGTACAGGGGAAGGGCACTGAAGCTTTCTTT. The J gene is TRBJ1-1, the V gene TRBV7-9; the match to TRBD1 covers 7 bases. The CDR3 contains 14 residues. V lost 5 bases to trimming and J lost 4 bases; unmatched junction nucleotides: 7. Germline V gene lookup returns CDR1 SEHNR and CDR2 FQNEAQ (reference sequence).

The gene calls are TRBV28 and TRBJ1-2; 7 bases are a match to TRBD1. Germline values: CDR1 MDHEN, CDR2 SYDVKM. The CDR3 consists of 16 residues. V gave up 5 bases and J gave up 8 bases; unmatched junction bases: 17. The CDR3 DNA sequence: TGTGCCAGCAGTCCCATAGTTGACAGGGTTCTGGGGGGCTACACCTTC. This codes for CASSPIVDRVLGGYTF.

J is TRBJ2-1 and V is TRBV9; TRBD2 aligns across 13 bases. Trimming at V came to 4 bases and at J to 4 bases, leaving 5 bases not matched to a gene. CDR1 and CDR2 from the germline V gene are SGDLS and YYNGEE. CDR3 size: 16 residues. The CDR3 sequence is CASSSRTSGSYNEQFF. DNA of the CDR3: TGTGCCAGCAGCTCCCGGACTAGCGGGAGTTACAATGAGCAGTTCTTC.

CDR3 DNA: TGTGCCAGCAAGACCGCGACTAGTTTCGACAATGAGCAGTTCTTC. This codes for CASKTATSFDNEQFF. The rearrangement joins TRBV5-4 to TRBJ2-1, with D possibly matching TRBD2 (6 bases). From germline, CDR1 is SGHNT and CDR2 YYREEE (reference sequence). The CDR3 consists of 15 residues. V shed 6 bases and J shed 5 bases, with 18 bases lying between them.

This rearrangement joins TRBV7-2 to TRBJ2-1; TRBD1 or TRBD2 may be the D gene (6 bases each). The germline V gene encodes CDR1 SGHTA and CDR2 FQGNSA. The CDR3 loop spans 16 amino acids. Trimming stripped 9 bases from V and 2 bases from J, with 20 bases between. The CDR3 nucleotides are TGTGCCAGAACCCGGCCGGGGGCTAGCCCCTACAATGAGCAGTTCTTC. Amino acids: CARTRPGASPYNEQFF.

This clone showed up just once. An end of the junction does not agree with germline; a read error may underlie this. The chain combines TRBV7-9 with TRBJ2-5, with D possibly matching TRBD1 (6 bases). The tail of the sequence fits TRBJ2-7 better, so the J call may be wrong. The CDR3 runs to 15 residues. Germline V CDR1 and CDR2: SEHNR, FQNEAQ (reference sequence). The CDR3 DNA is TGTGCCAGTAGCTTAGTGGGGGCCCGCACCTACGAGCAGTACTTC. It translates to CASSLVGARTYEQYF.